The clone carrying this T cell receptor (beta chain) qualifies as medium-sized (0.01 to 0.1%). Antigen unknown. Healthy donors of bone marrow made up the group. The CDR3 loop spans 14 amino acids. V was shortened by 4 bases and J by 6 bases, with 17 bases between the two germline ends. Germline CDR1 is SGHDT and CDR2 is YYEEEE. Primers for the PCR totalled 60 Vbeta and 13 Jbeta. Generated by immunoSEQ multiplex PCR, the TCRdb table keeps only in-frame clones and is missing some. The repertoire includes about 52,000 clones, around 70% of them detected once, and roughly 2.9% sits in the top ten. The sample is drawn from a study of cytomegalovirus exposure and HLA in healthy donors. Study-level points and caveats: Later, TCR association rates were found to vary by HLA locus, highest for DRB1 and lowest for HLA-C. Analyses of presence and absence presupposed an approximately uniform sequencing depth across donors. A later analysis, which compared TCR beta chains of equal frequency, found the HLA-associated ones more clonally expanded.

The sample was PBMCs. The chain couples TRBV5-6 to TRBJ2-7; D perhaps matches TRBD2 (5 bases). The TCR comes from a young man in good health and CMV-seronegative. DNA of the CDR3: TGTGCCAGCAGCCCGCCCGGTTCTCGGGGCGAGCAGTACTTC. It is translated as CASSPPGSRGEQYF.